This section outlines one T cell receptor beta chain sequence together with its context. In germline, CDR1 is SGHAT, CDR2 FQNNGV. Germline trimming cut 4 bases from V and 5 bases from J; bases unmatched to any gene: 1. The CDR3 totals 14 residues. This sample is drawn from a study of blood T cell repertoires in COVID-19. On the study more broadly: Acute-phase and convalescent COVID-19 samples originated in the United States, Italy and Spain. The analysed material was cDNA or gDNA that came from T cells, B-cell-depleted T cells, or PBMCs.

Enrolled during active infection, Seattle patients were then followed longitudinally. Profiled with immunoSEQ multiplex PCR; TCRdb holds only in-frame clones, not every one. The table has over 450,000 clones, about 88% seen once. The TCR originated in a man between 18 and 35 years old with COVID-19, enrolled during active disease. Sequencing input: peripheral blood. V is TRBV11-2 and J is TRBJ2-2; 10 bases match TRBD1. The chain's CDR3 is CASSWTGGTGELFF. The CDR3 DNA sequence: TGTGCCAGCAGCTGGACAGGGGGGACCGGGGAGCTGTTTTTT.